This TCR beta chain was recorded in a study of T cell responses to AZD1222 COVID-19 vaccine. The germline gives CDR1 MNHEY, CDR2 SMNVEV (reference sequence). The CDR3 spans 16 residues. V lost 3 bases and J 1 base, leaving 15 bases between the germline ends. The sample holds one count of this clone. The antigen is undetermined. Study results and caveats: Most donors were white British, females outnumbered males, and clonal diversity was possibly underestimated. Spike-wide vaccine-associated CD4 TCRs dominated at 160-218 and 743-854.

Generated by immunoSEQ multiplex PCR, the TCRdb table keeps only in-frame clones and is missing some. The sample carries some 110,000 clones, around 83% recorded once. The sequenced sample was peripheral blood, obtained 28 days after the second AZD1222 dose. The sequence was obtained from an adult who received the AZD1222 COVID-19 vaccine. The chain carries TRBV27 and TRBJ1-2, with a possible D match to TRBD1 (5 bases). The CDR3 spells CASSFERGGRNYGYTF. The CDR3 coding sequence is TGTGCCAGCAGTTTCGAAAGGGGCGGTCGTAACTATGGCTACACCTTC.